The 25 T cell receptor beta chains listed next were all sequenced from one sample in a study of patients and donors after allogeneic stem cell transplantation. TCRdb redid the calling of the RT-PCR reads with MiXCR, one entry per CDR3 protein. The sample has 50,000 to 60,000 distinct CDR3 sequences, about an eighth seen once. Sequencing was carried out using blood, either unsorted or a sorted T cell fraction (not recorded which). The receptors were sampled from a human donor who was either an allogeneic HSCT recipient or a stem cell or donor lymphocyte infusion donor (not recorded which). It is not recorded whose cells these are; they may come from a transplant donor.

This clonotype was recorded many times. The rearrangement links TRBV15 to TRBJ2-2; D not certain. The CDR3 is 16 residues long. V lost 1 base and J 1 base, leaving 10 bases between the germline ends. Germline CDR1 and CDR2: LNHNV and YYDKDF (reference sequence). The CDR3 region has the DNA TGTGCCACCAGCAGAGGTCCGCCGCTGAACACCGGGGAGCTGTTTTTT. It encodes CATSRGPPLNTGELFF.

The chain couples TRBV18 to TRBJ1-4; D unclear. CDR1 is KGHSH, CDR2 LQKENI, per germline. Trimming took off 2 bases at V and 0 bases at J, with 7 bases between the two ends. The CDR3 is made up of 15 amino acids. The CDR3 region is CASSPSAATNEKLFF. CDR3 nucleotide sequence: TGTGCCAGCTCACCATCAGCGGCAACTAATGAAAAACTGTTTTTT.

This chain connects TRBV12-3 or TRBV12-4 to TRBJ2-1; 7 positions match TRBD1. The CDR3 extends over 15 amino acids. J lost 4 bases, V lost 8 bases, and 11 bases had no gene match. Written as DNA, the CDR3 is TGTGCCAGCTGCGCAGACAGGGTGGGATACAATGAGCAGTTCTTC. Translating gives CASCADRVGYNEQFF.

This clonotype came up many times. The gene calls are TRBV6-2 or TRBV6-3 and TRBJ2-1; 14 bases fit TRBD2. J gave up 6 bases and V 2 bases, and 9 bases lay outside the gene matches. The CDR3 has 18 residues. Germline CDR1 is MNHEY and CDR2 is SVGEGT. The CDR3 sequence: CASSYGSGTSGRGNEQFF. CDR3 coding DNA: TGTGCCAGCAGTTACGGGTCCGGGACTAGCGGGAGAGGCAATGAGCAGTTCTTC.

The genes are TRBV24-1 and TRBJ2-2; 7 bases are a match to TRBD1. Germline assignment: CDR1 KGHDR and CDR2 SFDVKD. The CDR3 consists of 17 residues. Trimming at V came to 4 bases and at J to 3 bases, leaving 10 bases not matched to a gene. DNA for the CDR3: TGTGCCACCAGTGACCGGGACAGCCCTCGGGACACCGGGGAGCTGTTTTTT. This codes for CATSDRDSPRDTGELFF.

The V and J genes are TRBV18 and TRBJ2-3; tentative D call: TRBD2 (5 bases). Per the germline V gene, CDR1 is KGHSH and CDR2 is LQKENI. CDR3 length: 15 residues. Trimming removed 3 bases at V and 4 bases at J, with 14 bases between. In DNA form, the CDR3 reads TGTGCCAGCTCACCCATACTAGATGGGGCAGATACGCAGTATTTT. Amino acids: CASSPILDGADTQYF.

The table lists this clonotype with a count of one. V gene TRBV5-1 combines with J gene TRBJ2-1; 9 bases map to TRBD2. The CDR3 is 17 residues long. J gave up 5 bases and V 5 bases, and 14 bases lay outside the gene matches. The germline V gene has CDR1 SGHRS and CDR2 YFSETQ. The CDR3 region is CASRSLAGGRDNNEQFF. The DNA for the CDR3 is TGCGCCAGCAGATCCCTAGCCGGCGGGAGGGACAACAATGAGCAGTTCTTC.

This clonotype was counted at least ten times. The CDR3 spells CASSLGLHNYGYTF. CDR3 nucleotide sequence: TGTGCCAGCAGTTTAGGACTGCATAACTATGGCTACACCTTC. The chain combines TRBV12-3 or TRBV12-4 with TRBJ1-2; D is undetermined. V dropped 1 base and J dropped 1 base, with 7 bases sitting between them. The CDR3 extends over 14 amino acids.

This clonotype was observed many times. The chain couples TRBV6-5 to TRBJ1-1; 7 nucleotides match TRBD1. The CDR3 extends over 14 amino acids. Germline V gene data show CDR1 as MNHEY and CDR2 as SVGAGI. After removal of 5 bases from V and 6 bases from J, the junction contained 9 bases not matched to a gene. The CDR3 region is CASSPSTGEAEAFF. The CDR3 DNA is TGTGCCAGCAGTCCATCTACAGGGGAAGCTGAAGCTTTCTTT.

This clonotype showed up many times. The V call is TRBV7-9, the J call TRBJ1-2; 7 bases line up with TRBD1. The junction had 4 bases not matched to a gene; V was cut back by 1 base and J by 2 bases. Germline V gene lookup returns CDR1 SEHNR and CDR2 FQNEAQ (reference sequence). This CDR3 contains 15 residues. The CDR3 sequence is CASSLGTQGNYGYTF. The CDR3 DNA is TGTGCCAGCAGCTTAGGTACACAGGGGAACTATGGCTACACCTTC.

The genes are TRBV6-5 and TRBJ2-7; D not resolved. The CDR3 extends over 12 amino acids. The germline V gene encodes CDR1 MNHEY and CDR2 SVGAGI. The ends were cut back, 4 bases at V and 9 bases at J, with 13 bases in the middle. The CDR3 protein is CASSSSGTRQYF. Written as DNA, the CDR3 is TGTGCCAGCAGTTCTTCAGGAACGAGGCAGTACTTC.

In its sample, this clonotype was seen many times. The genes are TRBV4-1 and TRBJ1-5, with 9 positions matching TRBD1. The CDR3 is 16 amino acids. Germline-derived CDR1 and CDR2 are MGHRA and YSYEKL. The V and J ends lost 0 bases and 6 bases, in that order; junction bases with no gene match: 6. The CDR3 is CASSQEDRGGGQPQHF. In DNA form, the CDR3 reads TGCGCCAGCAGCCAAGAGGACAGGGGAGGAGGTCAGCCCCAGCATTTT.

The V gene is TRBV6-5, the J gene TRBJ2-7; 7 bases are a match to TRBD2. The V and J ends lost 6 bases and 11 bases, in that order; junction bases with no gene match: 19. Germline lookup yields CDR1 MNHEY and CDR2 SVGAGI. The CDR3 loop spans 15 amino acids. CDR3 in DNA: TGTGCCAGCAGCCCCGGGACTACCAAATATAGAGGGGAGTACTTC. Protein product: CASSPGTTKYRGEYF.

The CDR3 nucleotides are TGTGCCACCAGTGAGCCGTCAGGCCCCCCAGATACGCAGTATTTT. Amino acids: CATSEPSGPPDTQYF. The J gene is TRBJ2-3, the V gene TRBV24-1; D is ambiguous. The CDR3 has 15 amino acids. V was shortened by 4 bases and J by 4 bases, with 14 bases between the two germline ends. The germline gives CDR1 KGHDR, CDR2 SFDVKD.

V gene TRBV24-1 combines with J gene TRBJ2-2; 7 nucleotides align to TRBD2. In germline, CDR1 is KGHDR, CDR2 SFDVKD. V dropped 5 bases and J dropped 3; count of bases not matched to a gene: 2. This CDR3 has 14 residues. CDR3 nucleotide sequence: TGTGCCACCAGTGGGGGGGGATACACCGGGGAGCTGTTTTTT. Translating it yields CATSGGGYTGELFF.

The chain uses TRBV6-5 and TRBJ2-5, with 10 nucleotides matching TRBD2. The junction had 21 bases not matched to a gene; V was cut back by 6 bases and J by 5 bases. This CDR3 contains 19 residues. CDR1 and CDR2 from the germline V gene are MNHEY and SVGAGI. The CDR3 DNA follows: TGTGCCAGCAGACCCCCGGGACTAGCGTCGGGCCCTGGGATGGAGACCCAGTACTTC. It encodes CASRPPGLASGPGMETQYF.

V gene TRBV27 combines with J gene TRBJ2-5, with unresolved D. This CDR3 contains 11 residues. Per the germline V gene, CDR1 is MNHEY and CDR2 is SMNVEV (reference sequence). The V and J ends lost 5 bases and 5 bases respectively, with 6 bases between them. The CDR3 nucleotides are TGTGCCAGCAGTAAAGCGGAGACCCAGTACTTC. Protein product: CASSKAETQYF.

This clonotype was seen at least ten times. The chain employs TRBV12-3 or TRBV12-4 and TRBJ1-5, with D hard to call. This CDR3 comprises 15 residues. The germline V and J ends were trimmed by 6 bases and 6 bases, with 18 bases remaining between them. The CDR3 DNA follows: TGTGCCAGCAGCCATAGCCGGAGCGGCTTTCAGCCCCAGCATTTT. Protein sequence: CASSHSRSGFQPQHF.

This clonotype was counted a few times. The chain combines TRBV7-8 with TRBJ2-1; 7 positions agree with TRBD2. The germline V gene encodes CDR1 SGHVS and CDR2 FQNEAQ. V shed 5 bases, J shed 6 bases, and the junction held 7 bases outside the gene matches. The CDR3 contains 14 residues. In DNA, the CDR3 is TGTGCCAGCAGCCCCTTAGCGGGTTTCAATGAGCAGTTCTTC. This gives the protein CASSPLAGFNEQFF. The full variable domain, rest sourced from reference TRBV7-8 and TRBJ2-1, is GAGVSQSPRYKVAKRGQDVALRCDPISGHVSLFWYQQALGQGPEFLTYFQNEAQLDKSGLPSDRFFAERPEGSVSTLKIQRTQQEDSAVYLCASSPLAGFNEQFFGPGTRLTVL.

This clonotype was recorded at least ten times. The chain links TRBV12-3 or TRBV12-4 to TRBJ1-2; a weak D match, TRBD1 (5 bases). The CDR3 has 14 amino acids. Trimming pared 0 bases from V and 2 bases from J, leaving 7 bases between. The CDR3 bases are TGTGCCAGCAGTTTAGCTGGGGGAAACTATGGCTACACCTTC. Protein sequence: CASSLAGGNYGYTF.

A remark on this clonotype: The junction departs from germline at one end; a sequencing error may be responsible. This chain links TRBV6-6 with TRBJ1-3; D is possibly TRBD1 (5 bases). Germline loops: CDR1 MNHNY, CDR2 SVGAGI (reference sequence). The CDR3 contains 16 residues. The CDR3 DNA reads TGTGCCAGCAGTGGCGGGACGTATGACTCTGGAGACACCATATATTTT. Protein sequence: CASSGGTYDSGDTIYF.

The table lists this clonotype with a few counts. The rearrangement joins TRBV6-1 to TRBJ2-7, with 10 bases matching TRBD2. This CDR3 has 14 residues. V was clipped by 5 bases and J by 7 bases; unmatched bases: 8. Germline-derived CDR1 and CDR2 are MNHNS and SASEGT. CDR3 amino acids: CASSWTSGVGEQYF. The CDR3 DNA reads as TGTGCCAGCAGTTGGACTAGCGGAGTTGGGGAGCAGTACTTC.

This clonotype was seen at least ten times. The V and J genes are TRBV19 and TRBJ1-4, with TRBD1 matching over 12 bases. V lost 4 bases to trimming and J lost 7 bases; unmatched junction nucleotides: 4. CDR1 and CDR2 (germline): LNHDA, SQIVND (reference sequence). This CDR3 spans 15 amino acids. DNA of the CDR3: TGTGCCAGTAGTAAACGGGACAGGGGGCTTGAAAAACTGTTTTTT. It encodes CASSKRDRGLEKLFF.

The chain recombines TRBV4-1 with TRBJ2-7; perhaps TRBD1 as D (5 bases). The CDR3 runs 14 residues. Trimming removed 2 bases at V and 6 bases at J, with 14 bases between. Germline CDR1 and CDR2: MGHRA and YSYEKL. The CDR3 nucleotides read TGCGCCAGCAGCCAACCCCGCCAGGGTGGCGAGCAGTACTTC. Translation gives CASSQPRQGGEQYF.

This chain connects TRBV29-1 to TRBJ2-7; D is undetermined. CDR1 is SQVTM, CDR2 ANQGSEA, per germline. Trimming stripped 5 bases from V and 3 bases from J, with 8 bases between. This CDR3 comprises 11 residues. CDR3 coding DNA: TGCAGCGTTTGGGCATACTACGAGCAGTACTTC. It codes for CSVWAYYEQYF.